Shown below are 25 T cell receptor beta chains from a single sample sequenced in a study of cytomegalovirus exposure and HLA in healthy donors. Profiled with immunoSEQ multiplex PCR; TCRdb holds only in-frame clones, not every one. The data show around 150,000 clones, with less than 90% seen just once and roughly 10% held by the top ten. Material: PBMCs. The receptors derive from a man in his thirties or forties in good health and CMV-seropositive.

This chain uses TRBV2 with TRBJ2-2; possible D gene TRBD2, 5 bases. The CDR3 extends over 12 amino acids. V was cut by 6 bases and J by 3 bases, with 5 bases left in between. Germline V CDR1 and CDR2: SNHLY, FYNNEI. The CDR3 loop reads CASRRDTGELFF. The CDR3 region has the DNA TGTGCCAGCAGGAGGGACACCGGGGAGCTGTTTTTT.

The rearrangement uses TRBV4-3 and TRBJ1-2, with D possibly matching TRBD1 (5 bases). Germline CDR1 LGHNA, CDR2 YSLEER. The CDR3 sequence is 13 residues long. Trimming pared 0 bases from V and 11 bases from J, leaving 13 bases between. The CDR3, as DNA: TGCGCCAGCAGCCAAGATCGAAGGGGAAAATACACCTTC. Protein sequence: CASSQDRRGKYTF.

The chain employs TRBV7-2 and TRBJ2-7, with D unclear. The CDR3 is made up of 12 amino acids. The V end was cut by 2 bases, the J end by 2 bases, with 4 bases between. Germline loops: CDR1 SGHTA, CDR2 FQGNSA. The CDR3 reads CASSLFTYEQYF. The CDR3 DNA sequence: TGTGCCAGCAGCTTATTCACCTACGAGCAGTACTTC.

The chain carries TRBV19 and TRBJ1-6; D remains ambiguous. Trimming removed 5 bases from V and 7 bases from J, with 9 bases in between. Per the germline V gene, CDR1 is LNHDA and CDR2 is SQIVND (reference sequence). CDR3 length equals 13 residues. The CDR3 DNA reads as TGTGCCAGTAGTCCCTCGGGGAATTCACCCCTCCACTTT. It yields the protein CASSPSGNSPLHF.

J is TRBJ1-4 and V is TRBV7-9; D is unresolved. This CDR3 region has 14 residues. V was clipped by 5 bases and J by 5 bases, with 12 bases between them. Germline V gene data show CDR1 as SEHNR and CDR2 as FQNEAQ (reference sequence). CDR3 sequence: CASSPVLVNEKLFF. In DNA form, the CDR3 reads TGTGCCAGCAGCCCGGTTTTAGTCAATGAAAAACTGTTTTTT.

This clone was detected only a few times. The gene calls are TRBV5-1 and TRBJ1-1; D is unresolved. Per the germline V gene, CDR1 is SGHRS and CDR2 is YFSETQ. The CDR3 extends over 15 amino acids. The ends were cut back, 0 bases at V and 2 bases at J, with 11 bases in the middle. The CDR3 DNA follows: TGCGCCAGCAGCTTGGAGCCCCGGTCAAACACTGAAGCTTTCTTT. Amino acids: CASSLEPRSNTEAFF. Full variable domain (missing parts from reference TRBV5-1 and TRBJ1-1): KAGVTQTPRYLIKTRGQQVTLSCSPISGHRSVSWYQQTPGQGLQFLFEYFSETQRNKGNFPGRFSGRQFSNSRSEMNVSTLELGDSALYLCASSLEPRSNTEAFFGQGTRLTVV.

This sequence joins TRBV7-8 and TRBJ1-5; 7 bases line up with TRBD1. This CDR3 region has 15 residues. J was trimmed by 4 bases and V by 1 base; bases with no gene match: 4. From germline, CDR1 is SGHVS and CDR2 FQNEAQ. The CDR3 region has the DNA TGTGCCAGCAGCTTAGTCGGGACAGCAAATCAGCCCCAGCATTTT. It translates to CASSLVGTANQPQHF.

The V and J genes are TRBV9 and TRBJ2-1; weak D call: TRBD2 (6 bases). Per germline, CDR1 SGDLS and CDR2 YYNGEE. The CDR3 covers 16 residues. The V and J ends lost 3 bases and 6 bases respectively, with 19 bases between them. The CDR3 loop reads CASSASTGAQSNEQFF. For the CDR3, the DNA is TGTGCCAGCAGCGCCTCAACGGGAGCCCAATCCAATGAGCAGTTCTTC.

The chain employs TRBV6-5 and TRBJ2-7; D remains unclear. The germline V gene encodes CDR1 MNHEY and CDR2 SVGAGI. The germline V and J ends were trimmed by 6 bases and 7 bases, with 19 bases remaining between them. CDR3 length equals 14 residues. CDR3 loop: CASSPILGVNEQYF. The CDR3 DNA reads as TGTGCCAGCAGCCCTATCCTAGGAGTGAATGAGCAGTACTTC.

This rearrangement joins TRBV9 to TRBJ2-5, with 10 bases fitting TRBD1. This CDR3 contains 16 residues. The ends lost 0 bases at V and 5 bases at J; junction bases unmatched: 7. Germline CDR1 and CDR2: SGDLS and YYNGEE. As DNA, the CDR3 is TGTGCCAGCAGCGTAGGACAGGGGGCGGGTGGGGAGACCCAGTACTTC. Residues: CASSVGQGAGGETQYF.

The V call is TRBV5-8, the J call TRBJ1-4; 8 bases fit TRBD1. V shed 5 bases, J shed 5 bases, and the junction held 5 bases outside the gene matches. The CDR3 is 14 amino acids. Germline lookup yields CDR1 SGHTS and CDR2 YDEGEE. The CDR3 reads CASRLDRGNEKLFF. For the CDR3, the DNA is TGTGCCAGCAGGCTAGACAGGGGAAATGAAAAACTGTTTTTT.

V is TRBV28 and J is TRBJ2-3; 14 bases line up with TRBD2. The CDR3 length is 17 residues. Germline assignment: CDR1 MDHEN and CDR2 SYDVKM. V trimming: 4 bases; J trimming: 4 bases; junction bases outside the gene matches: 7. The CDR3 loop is CASSYGTSGSFADTQYF. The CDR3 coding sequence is TGTGCCAGCAGTTACGGGACTAGCGGGAGTTTTGCAGATACGCAGTATTTT.

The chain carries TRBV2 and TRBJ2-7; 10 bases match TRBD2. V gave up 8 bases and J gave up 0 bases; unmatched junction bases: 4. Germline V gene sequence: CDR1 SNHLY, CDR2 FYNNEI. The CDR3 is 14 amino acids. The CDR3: CASSWTSGSYEQYF. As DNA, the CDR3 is TGTGCCAGCTCCTGGACTAGCGGCTCCTACGAGCAGTACTTC.

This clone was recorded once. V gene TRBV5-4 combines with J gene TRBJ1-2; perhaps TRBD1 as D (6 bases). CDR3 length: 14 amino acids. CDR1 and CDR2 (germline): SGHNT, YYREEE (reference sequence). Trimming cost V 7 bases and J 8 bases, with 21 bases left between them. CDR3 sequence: CASSGAGELVGYTF. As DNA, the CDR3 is TGTGCCAGCTCGGGTGCAGGGGAATTAGTAGGCTACACCTTC.

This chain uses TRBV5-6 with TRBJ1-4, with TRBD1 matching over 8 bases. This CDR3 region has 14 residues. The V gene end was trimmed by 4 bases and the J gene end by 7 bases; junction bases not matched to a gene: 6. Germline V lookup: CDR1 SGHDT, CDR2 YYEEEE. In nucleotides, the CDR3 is TGTGCCAGCAGCAAGGGACAGGAGGTTGAAAAACTGTTTTTT. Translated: CASSKGQEVEKLFF.

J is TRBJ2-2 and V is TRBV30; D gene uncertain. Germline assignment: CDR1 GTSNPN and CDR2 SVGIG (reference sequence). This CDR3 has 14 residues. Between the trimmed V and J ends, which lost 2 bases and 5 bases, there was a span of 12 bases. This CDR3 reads CAWSPSVWTGELFF. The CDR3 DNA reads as TGTGCCTGGAGTCCCTCGGTTTGGACCGGGGAGCTGTTTTTT.

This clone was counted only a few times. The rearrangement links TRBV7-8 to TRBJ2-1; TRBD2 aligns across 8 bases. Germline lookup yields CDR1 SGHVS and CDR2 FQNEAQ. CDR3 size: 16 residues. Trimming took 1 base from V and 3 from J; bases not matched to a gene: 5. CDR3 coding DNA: TGTGCCAGCAGCTTAGAGTTGCGGGAGGACTACAATGAGCAGTTCTTC. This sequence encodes CASSLELREDYNEQFF. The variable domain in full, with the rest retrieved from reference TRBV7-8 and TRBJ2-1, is GAGVSQSPRYKVAKRGQDVALRCDPISGHVSLFWYQQALGQGPEFLTYFQNEAQLDKSGLPSDRFFAERPEGSVSTLKIQRTQQEDSAVYLCASSLELREDYNEQFFGPGTRLTVL.

The CDR3 reads CAWRSRGAAEQYF. DNA for the CDR3: TGTGCCTGGAGATCGCGGGGGGCAGCCGAGCAGTACTTC. This chain uses TRBV30 with TRBJ2-7; TRBD2 matches at 8 bases. Germline V CDR1 and CDR2: GTSNPN, SVGIG (reference sequence). The CDR3 runs 13 residues. V was clipped by 3 bases and J by 6 bases; unmatched bases: 7.

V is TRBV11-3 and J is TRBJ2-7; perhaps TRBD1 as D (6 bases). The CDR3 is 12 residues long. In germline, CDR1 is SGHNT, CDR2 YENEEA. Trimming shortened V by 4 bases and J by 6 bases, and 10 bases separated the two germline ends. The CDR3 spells CASSSGQTEQYF. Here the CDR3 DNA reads TGTGCCAGCAGCTCCGGACAGACCGAGCAGTACTTC.

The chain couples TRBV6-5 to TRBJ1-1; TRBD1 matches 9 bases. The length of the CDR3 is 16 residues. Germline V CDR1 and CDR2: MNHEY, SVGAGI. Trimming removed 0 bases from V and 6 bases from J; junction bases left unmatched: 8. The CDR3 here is CASSYSPTGGGAEAFF. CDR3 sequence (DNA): TGTGCCAGCAGTTACTCCCCGACAGGGGGAGGGGCTGAAGCTTTCTTT.

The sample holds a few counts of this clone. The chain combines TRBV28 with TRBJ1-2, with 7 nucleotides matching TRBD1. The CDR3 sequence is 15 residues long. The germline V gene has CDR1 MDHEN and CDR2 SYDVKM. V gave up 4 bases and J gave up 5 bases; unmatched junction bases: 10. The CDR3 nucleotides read TGTGCCAGCAGTTCACCCGGGACAGCTCTATATGGCTACACCTTC. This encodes CASSSPGTALYGYTF.

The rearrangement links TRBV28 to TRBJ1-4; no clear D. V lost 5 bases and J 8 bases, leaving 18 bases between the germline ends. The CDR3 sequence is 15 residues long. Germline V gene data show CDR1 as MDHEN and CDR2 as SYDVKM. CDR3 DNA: TGTGCCAGCAGTCCCCGCACACCTTCGAGGGAAAAACTGTTTTTT. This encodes CASSPRTPSREKLFF.

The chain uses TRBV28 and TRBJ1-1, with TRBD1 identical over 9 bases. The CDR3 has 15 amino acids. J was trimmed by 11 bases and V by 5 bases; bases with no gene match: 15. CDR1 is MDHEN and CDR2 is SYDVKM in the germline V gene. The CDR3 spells CASSSPRQGEEWAFF. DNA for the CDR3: TGTGCCAGCAGTAGTCCCCGACAGGGGGAAGAATGGGCTTTCTTT.

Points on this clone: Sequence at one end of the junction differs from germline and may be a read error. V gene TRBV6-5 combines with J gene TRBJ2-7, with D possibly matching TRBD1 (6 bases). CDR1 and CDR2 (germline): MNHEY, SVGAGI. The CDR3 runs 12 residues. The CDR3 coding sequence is TGTGCCAGCAGTGAATATACGGCAGGGGAGAACTTC. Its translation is CASSEYTAGENF.

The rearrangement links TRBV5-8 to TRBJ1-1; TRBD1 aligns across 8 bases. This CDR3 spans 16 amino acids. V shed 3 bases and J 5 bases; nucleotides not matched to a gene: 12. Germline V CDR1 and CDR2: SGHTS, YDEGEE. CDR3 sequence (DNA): TGTGCCAGCAGCTCGACTTTGGACAGGGAAGGTACTGAAGCTTTCTTT. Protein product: CASSSTLDREGTEAFF.